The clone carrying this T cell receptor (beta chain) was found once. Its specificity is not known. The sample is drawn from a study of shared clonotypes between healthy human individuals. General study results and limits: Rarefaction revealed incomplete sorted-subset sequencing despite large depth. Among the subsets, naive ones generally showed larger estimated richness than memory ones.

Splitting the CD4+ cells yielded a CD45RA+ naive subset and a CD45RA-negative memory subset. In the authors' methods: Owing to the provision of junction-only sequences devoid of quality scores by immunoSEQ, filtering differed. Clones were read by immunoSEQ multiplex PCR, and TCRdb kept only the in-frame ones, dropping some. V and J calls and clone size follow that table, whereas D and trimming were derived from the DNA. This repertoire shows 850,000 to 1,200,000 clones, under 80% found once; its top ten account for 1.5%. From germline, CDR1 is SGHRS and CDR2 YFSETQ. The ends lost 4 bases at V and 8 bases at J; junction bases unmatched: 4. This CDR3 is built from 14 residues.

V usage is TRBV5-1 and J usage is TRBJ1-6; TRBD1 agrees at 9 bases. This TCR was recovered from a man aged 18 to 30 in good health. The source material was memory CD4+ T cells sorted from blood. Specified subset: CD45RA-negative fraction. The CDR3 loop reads CASSPDRGDSPLHF. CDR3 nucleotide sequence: TGCGCCAGCAGCCCGGACAGGGGTGATTCACCCCTCCACTTT.